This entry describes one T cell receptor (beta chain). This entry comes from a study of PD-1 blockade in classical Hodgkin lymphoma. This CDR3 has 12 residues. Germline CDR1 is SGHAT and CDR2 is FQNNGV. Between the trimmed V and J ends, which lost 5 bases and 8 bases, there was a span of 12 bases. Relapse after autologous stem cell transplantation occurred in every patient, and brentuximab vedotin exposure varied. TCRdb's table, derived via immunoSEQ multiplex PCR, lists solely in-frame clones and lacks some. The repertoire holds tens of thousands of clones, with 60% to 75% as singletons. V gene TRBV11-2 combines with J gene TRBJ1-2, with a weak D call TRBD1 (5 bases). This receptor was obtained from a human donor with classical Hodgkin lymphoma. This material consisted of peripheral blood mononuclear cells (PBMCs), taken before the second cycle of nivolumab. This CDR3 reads CASSGVGGGYTF. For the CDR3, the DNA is TGTGCCAGCAGCGGGGTGGGGGGGGGCTACACCTTC.